This is a list of T cell receptor beta chains from one sample in a study of blood T cell repertoires in COVID-19. Data came from immunoSEQ multiplex PCR; TCRdb stores just in-frame clones and leaves some out. Of hundreds of thousands of clones listed, about nine tenths are singletons. Sequenced: peripheral blood. These receptors all stem from a young woman with active or convalescent COVID-19. Both conserved end residues are part of each CDR3. A D gene is named only where the DNA matches it firmly.

>TRBD1|TRBV27|TRBJ1-1
CASSLLGTGGVTEAFF
TGTGCCAGCAGTTTACTCGGGACAGGGGGAGTCACTGAAGCTTTCTTT
>.|TRBV3-1/TRBV3-2|TRBJ1-2
CASSQDPGYYGYTF
TGTGCCAGCAGCCAAGATCCAGGCTACTATGGCTACACCTTC
>.|TRBV6-5|TRBJ1-1
CASSGHEGAAPEAFF
TGTGCCAGCAGCGGCCATGAAGGGGCCGCCCCTGAAGCTTTCTTT
>TRBD1|TRBV12-3/TRBV12-4|TRBJ2-7
CASRHDRGDEQYF
TGTGCCAGCAGGCATGACAGGGGGGACGAGCAGTACTTC
>TRBD1|TRBV18|TRBJ1-2
CASSARTGDGYTF
TGTGCCAGCTCAGCCCGGACAGGGGACGGCTACACCTTC
>.|TRBV7-2|TRBJ1-1
CASRPKGEGTEAFF
TGTGCCAGCAGACCCAAGGGGGAAGGCACTGAAGCTTTCTTT
>TRBD1|TRBV10-2|TRBJ1-1
CASSWTGENTEAFF
TGCGCCAGCAGTTGGACAGGGGAGAACACTGAAGCTTTCTTT
>TRBD1|TRBV29-1|TRBJ1-2
CSVPGTAYGYTF
TGCAGCGTCCCCGGGACAGCTTATGGCTACACCTTC
>TRBD2|TRBV7-2|TRBJ2-3
CASSKRAGGTDTQYF
TGTGCCAGCAGCAAGAGAGCGGGGGGGACAGATACGCAGTATTTT
>TRBD1|TRBV29-1|TRBJ1-3
CSAGQGLNSGNTIYF
TGCAGCGCTGGACAGGGCCTAAACTCTGGAAACACCATATATTTT